This TCR beta chain emerged from a study of blood T cell repertoires in COVID-19. Turning to the study itself: From T cells, B-cell-depleted T cells, or PBMCs came the material, which was cDNA or gDNA.

In the original analysis: Amplified reference gene primers provided the basis for estimating nucleated cell counts. The assay was immunoSEQ multiplex PCR, and TCRdb's table has in-frame clones only and misses some. The V and J calls and clone size are taken from that table; D and trimming were inferred from the DNA. The table records about 90,000 clones, around 94% of them present only once. The CDR3 length is 15 residues. Germline V gives CDR1 LNHNV, CDR2 YYDKDF (reference sequence). V gave up 1 base and J gave up 3 bases, with 10 bases separating them. The chain carries TRBV15 and TRBJ1-3; possibly TRBD1 for D (6 bases). The receptor was derived from a woman in her sixties or seventies with active COVID-19. Sequences were obtained from peripheral blood. The CDR3 is CATSRGEQGGNTIYF. CDR3 coding DNA: TGTGCCACCAGCAGAGGGGAACAGGGTGGAAACACCATATATTTT.